This T cell receptor (beta chain) was documented in a study of post-analysis software for immune sequencing data. Findings and caveats of the study: F measure grouped same-batch samples tightly together. Patients showed TRBV5-6, TRBV5-1 and TRBV20-1 among four to six TRBV segments more frequent than in controls.

Trimming cost V 3 bases and J 8 bases, with 11 bases left between them. Germline assignment: CDR1 SQVTM and CDR2 ANQGSEA. This CDR3 comprises 12 residues. This clonotype was detected many times. Its specificity is unknown. The TCR beta cDNA libraries carried unique molecular identifiers. TCRdb re-analysed the PCR reads in MiXCR, keeping a single row per CDR3 protein. Counted here are approximately 770,000 distinct CDR3 sequences, 35% to 55% occurring once; the ten biggest clones make up roughly 4.5%. Sequencing used blood. This receptor was identified in a girl aged 5-17 years with multiple sclerosis. The chain couples TRBV29-1 to TRBJ2-4; D is possibly TRBD1 or TRBD2 (5 bases each). Here the CDR3 reads CSVEERGDIQYF. The CDR3 nucleotides are TGCAGCGTTGAGGAACGGGGCGACATTCAGTACTTC.